The 4 T cell receptor beta chains reported below all come from one sample, sequenced in a study of blood T cell repertoires in COVID-19. Libraries were prepared by immunoSEQ multiplex PCR; TCRdb keeps only in-frame clonotypes and omits some of them. The table shows approximately 24,000 clones, with 82% occurring only once. Sequenced material: peripheral blood. Every receptor here comes from a human donor in a cohort sampled during active COVID-19.

The CDR3 bases are TGTGCCACCAGCAGAAGACAGGAAGCTTTCTTT. It translates to CATSRRQEAFF. The chain joins TRBV15 to TRBJ1-1, with D possibly matching TRBD1 (5 bases). V dropped 2 bases and J dropped 8 bases, with 6 bases sitting between them. This CDR3 region has 11 residues. Germline assignment: CDR1 LNHNV and CDR2 YYDKDF (reference sequence). The whole variable domain, filled in from reference TRBV15 and TRBJ1-1, reads DAMVIQNPRYQVTQFGKPVTLSCSQTLNHNVMYWYQQKSSQAPKLLFHYYDKDFNNEADTPDNFQSRRPNTSFCFLDIRSPGLGDTAMYLCATSRRQEAFFGQGTRLTVV.

The gene calls are TRBV28 and TRBJ2-1; 14 bases are shared with TRBD2. The CDR3 totals 20 residues. In germline, CDR1 is MDHEN, CDR2 SYDVKM. With 6 bases clipped from V and 3 bases from J, the junction kept 16 bases outside the gene matches. CDR3 sequence (DNA): TGTGCCAGCAGGGCACCACCCGGGACTAGCGGGAGTTTGGGCTACAATGAGCAGTTCTTC. Encoded protein: CASRAPPGTSGSLGYNEQFF.

The genes are TRBV9 and TRBJ2-1; perhaps TRBD2 as D (6 bases). Germline V gives CDR1 SGDLS, CDR2 YYNGEE. The CDR3 is 15 residues long. The V gene lost 3 bases and the J gene lost 3 bases, with 13 bases spanning the gap. Here the CDR3 reads CASSDRAGGYNEQFF. The CDR3 nucleotides are TGTGCCAGCAGCGACAGAGCGGGCGGCTACAATGAGCAGTTCTTC.

The V call is TRBV9, the J call TRBJ2-1; 14 bases agree with TRBD2. This CDR3 has 16 residues. Losses at the gene ends were 5 bases for V and 8 bases for J; bases not matched to a gene: 9. In germline, CDR1 is SGDLS, CDR2 YYNGEE. The chain's CDR3 is CASSTTSGRVFDEQFF. CDR3 nucleotides: TGTGCCAGCAGTACGACTAGCGGGAGGGTGTTCGATGAGCAGTTCTTC.